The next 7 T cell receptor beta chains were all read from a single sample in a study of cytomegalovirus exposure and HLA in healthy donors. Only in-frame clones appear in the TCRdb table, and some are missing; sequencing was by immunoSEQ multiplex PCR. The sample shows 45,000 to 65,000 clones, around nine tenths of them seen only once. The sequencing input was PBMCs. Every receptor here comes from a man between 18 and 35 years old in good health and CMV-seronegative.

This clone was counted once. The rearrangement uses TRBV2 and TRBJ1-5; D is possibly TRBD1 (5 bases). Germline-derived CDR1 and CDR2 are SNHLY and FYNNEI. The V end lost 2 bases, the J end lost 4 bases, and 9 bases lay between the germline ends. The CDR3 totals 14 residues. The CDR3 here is CASSEPGWNQPQHF. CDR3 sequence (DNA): TGTGCCAGCAGTGAACCAGGGTGGAATCAGCCCCAGCATTTT.

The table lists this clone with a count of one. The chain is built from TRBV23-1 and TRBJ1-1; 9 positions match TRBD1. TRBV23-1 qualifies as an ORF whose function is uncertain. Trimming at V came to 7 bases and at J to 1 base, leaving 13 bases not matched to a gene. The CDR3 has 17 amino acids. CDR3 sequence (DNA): TGCGCCAGCACCCCATGGGGGACAGGGACTTCGAACACTGAAGCTTTCTTT. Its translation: CASTPWGTGTSNTEAFF.

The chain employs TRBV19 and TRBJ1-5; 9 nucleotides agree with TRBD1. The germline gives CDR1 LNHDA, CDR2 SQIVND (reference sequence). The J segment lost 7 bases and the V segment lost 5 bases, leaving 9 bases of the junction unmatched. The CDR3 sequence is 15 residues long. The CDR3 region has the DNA TGTGCCAGTAGTCCACAGGGACAGGGTACCCAGCCCCAGCATTTT. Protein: CASSPQGQGTQPQHF.

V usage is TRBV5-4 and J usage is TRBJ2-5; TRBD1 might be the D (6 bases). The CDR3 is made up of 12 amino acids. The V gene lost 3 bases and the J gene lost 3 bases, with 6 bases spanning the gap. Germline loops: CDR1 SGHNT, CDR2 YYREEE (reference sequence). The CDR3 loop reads CASSWTEETQYF. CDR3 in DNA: TGTGCCAGCAGCTGGACAGAAGAGACCCAGTACTTC.

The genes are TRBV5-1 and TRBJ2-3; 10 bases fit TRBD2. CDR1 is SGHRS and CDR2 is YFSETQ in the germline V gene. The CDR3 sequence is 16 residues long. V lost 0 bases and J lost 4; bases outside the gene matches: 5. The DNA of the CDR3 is TGCGCCAGCAGCTTGGCGGCTAGCGGGAGCCCAGATACGCAGTATTTT. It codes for CASSLAASGSPDTQYF.

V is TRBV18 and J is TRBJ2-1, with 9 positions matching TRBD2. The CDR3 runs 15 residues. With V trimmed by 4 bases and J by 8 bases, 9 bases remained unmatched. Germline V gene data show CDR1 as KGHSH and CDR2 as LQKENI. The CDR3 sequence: CASSQAAGGVDEQFF. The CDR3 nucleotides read TGTGCCAGCTCACAGGCAGCGGGAGGAGTTGATGAGCAGTTCTTC. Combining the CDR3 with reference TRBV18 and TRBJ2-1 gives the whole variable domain NAGVMQNPRHLVRRRGQEARLRCSPMKGHSHVYWYRQLPEEGLKFMVYLQKENIIDESGMPKERFSAEFPKEGPSILRIQQVVRGDSAAYFCASSQAAGGVDEQFFGPGTRLTVL.

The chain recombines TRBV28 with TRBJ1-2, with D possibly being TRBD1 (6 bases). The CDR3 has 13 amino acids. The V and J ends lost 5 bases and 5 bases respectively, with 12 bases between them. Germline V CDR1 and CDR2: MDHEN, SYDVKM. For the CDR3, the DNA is TGTGCCAGCAGTGACAGGCCCCATTATGGCTACACCTTC. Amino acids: CASSDRPHYGYTF.